Here is one TCR beta chain with its context. Its antigen is as yet unknown. A read error may account for a junction end that differs from germline. This sample stems from a study of tumor-infiltrating lymphocytes in primary liver carcinoma. Regarding the study as a whole: Overlap between tumor regions exceeded overlap of tumor with adjacent tissue or blood.

From 500 ng of total RNA, TCR beta-specific cDNA was reverse-transcribed using a constant-region primer. Libraries of TCR beta came from three nested multiplex PCR rounds with slightly modified ARM-PCR. Amplification in the first two PCR rounds was performed using TRBV1-TRBV30 forward primers and a C-beta reverse primer for 10 cycles each. MiXCR, run by TCRdb on the multiplex PCR reads, gives a single entry per CDR3 protein. The table has around 120,000 distinct CDR3 sequences, around two thirds seen once. The CDR3 is 15 residues long. Looked up from germline, CDR1 is SGHAT and CDR2 is FQNNGV. Starting material for RNA and DNA co-extraction consisted of about 17-31 mg of unsorted bulk tissue.

Sequenced sample: tumor-adjacent normal liver tissue. The V and J genes are TRBV11-2 and TRBJ1-4; D gene uncertain. This TCR came from a woman aged 55-70 years with primary liver carcinoma and hepatitis B virus infection. CDR3 nucleotide sequence: TGTGCCAACAGCTCGCGAGGGAGAGGTAATGAAAAACTGTTTTTT. Translating it yields CANSSRGRGNEKLFF.